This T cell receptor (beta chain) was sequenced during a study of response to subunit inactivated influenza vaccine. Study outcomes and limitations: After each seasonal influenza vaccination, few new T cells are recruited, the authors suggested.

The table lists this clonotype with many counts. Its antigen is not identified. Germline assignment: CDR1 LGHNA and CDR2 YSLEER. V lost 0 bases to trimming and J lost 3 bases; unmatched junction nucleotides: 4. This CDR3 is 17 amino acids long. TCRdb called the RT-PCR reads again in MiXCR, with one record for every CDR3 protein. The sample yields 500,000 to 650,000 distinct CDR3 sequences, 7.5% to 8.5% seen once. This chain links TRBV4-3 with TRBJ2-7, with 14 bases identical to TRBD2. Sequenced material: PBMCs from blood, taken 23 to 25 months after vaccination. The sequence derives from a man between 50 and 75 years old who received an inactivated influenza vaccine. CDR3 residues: CASSQDRGLAGDYEQYF. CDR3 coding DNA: TGCGCCAGCAGCCAAGATAGGGGACTAGCGGGGGACTACGAGCAGTACTTC.